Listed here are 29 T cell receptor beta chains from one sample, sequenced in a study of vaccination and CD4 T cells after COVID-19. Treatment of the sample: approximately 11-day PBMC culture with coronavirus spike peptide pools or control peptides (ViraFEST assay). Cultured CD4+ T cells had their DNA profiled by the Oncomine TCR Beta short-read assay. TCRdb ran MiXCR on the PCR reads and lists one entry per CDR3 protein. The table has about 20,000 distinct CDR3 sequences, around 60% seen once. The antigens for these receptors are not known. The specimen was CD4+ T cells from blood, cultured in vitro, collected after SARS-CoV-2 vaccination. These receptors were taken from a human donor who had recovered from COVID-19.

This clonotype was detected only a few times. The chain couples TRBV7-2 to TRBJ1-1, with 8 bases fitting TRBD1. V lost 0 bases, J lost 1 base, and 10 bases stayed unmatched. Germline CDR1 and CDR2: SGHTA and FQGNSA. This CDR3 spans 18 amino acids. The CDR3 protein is CASSLAVRTGTTNTEAFF. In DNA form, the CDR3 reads TGTGCCAGCAGCTTAGCGGTGAGGACAGGGACCACGAACACTGAAGCTTTCTTT. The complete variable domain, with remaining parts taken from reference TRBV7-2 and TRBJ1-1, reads GAGVSQSPSNKVTEKGKDVELRCDPISGHTALYWYRQSLGQGLEFLIYFQGNSAPDKSGLPSDRFSAERTGGSVSTLTIQRTQQEDSAVYLCASSLAVRTGTTNTEAFFGQGTRLTVV.

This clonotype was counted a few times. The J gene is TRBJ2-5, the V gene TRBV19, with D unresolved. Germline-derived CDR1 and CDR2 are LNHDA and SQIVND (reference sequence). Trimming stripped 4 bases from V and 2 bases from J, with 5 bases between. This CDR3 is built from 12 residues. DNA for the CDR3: TGTGCCAGTAGTACAGGACAAGAGACCCAGTACTTC. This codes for CASSTGQETQYF.

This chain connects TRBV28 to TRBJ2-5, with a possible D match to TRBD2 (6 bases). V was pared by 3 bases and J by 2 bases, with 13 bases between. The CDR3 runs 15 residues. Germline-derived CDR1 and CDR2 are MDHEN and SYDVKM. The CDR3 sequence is CASSLGGAHQETQYF. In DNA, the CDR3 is TGTGCCAGCAGTTTGGGCGGGGCCCATCAAGAGACCCAGTACTTC. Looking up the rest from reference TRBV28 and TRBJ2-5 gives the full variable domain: DVKVTQSSRYLVKRTGEKVFLECVQDMDHENMFWYRQDPGLGLRLIYFSYDVKMKEKGDIPEGYSVSREKKERFSLILESASTNQTSMYLCASSLGGAHQETQYFGPGTRLLVL.

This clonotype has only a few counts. The CDR3 region is CASSLGQGAHNEQFF. The CDR3 DNA sequence: TGTGCCAGCAGCTTAGGCCAGGGGGCGCATAATGAGCAGTTCTTC. The chain employs TRBV7-9 and TRBJ2-1, with 8 nucleotides matching TRBD1. J was trimmed by 7 bases and V by 1 base; bases with no gene match: 6. This CDR3 region has 15 residues. Germline V gene data show CDR1 as SEHNR and CDR2 as FQNEAQ (reference sequence).

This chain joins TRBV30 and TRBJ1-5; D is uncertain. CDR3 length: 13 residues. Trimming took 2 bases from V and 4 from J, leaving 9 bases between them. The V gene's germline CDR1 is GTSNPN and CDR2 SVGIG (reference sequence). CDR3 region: CAWSPAGNQPQHF. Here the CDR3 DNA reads TGTGCCTGGAGTCCCGCCGGGAATCAGCCCCAGCATTTT.

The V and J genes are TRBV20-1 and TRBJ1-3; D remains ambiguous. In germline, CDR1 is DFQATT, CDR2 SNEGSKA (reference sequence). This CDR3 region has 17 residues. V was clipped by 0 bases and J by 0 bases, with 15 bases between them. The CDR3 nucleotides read TGCAGTGCTAGAGATTATTCGTCCGGACTCTCTGGAAACACCATATATTTT. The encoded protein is CSARDYSSGLSGNTIYF.

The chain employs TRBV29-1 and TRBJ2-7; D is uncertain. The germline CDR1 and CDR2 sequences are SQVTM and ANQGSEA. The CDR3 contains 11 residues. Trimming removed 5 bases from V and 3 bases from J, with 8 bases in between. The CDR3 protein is CSVRRGYEQYF. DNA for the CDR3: TGCAGCGTTCGCAGAGGCTACGAGCAGTACTTC.

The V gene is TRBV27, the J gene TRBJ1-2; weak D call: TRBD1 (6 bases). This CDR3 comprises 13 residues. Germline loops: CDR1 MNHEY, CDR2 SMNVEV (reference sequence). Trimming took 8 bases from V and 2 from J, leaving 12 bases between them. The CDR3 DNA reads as TGTGCCAGCGGAACAGGGCACAACTATGGCTACACCTTC. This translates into CASGTGHNYGYTF.

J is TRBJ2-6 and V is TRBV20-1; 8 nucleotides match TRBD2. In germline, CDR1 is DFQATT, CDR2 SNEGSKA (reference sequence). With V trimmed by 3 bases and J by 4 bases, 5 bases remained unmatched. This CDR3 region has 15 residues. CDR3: CSASGGGSGANVLTF. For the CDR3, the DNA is TGCAGTGCTAGCGGGGGGGGCAGCGGGGCCAACGTCCTGACTTTC.

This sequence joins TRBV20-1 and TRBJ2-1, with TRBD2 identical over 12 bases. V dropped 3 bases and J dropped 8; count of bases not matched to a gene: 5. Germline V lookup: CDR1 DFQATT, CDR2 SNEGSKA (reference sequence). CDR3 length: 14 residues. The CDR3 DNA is TGCAGTGCTAGTAGGCTAGCGGGAGGGGATGAGCAGTTCTTC. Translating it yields CSASRLAGGDEQFF.

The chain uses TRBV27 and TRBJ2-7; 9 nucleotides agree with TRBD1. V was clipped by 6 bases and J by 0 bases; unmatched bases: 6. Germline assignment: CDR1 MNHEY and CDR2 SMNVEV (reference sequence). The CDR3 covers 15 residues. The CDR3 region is CASRLGQGASYEQYF. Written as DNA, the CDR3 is TGTGCCAGCAGACTGGGACAGGGCGCCTCCTACGAGCAGTACTTC.

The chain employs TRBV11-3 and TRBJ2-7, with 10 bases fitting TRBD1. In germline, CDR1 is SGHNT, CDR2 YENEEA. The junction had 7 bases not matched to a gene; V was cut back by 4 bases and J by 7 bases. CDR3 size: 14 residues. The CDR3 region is CASSWGQGREEQYF. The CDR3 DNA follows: TGTGCCAGCAGCTGGGGACAGGGGCGTGAGGAGCAGTACTTC.

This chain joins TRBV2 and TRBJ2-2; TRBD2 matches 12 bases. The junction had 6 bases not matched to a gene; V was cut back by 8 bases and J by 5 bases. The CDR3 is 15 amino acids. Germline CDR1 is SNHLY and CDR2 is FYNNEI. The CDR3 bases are TGTGCCAGCCGACTAGCGGGAGTGGGGACCGGGGAGCTGTTTTTT. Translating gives CASRLAGVGTGELFF. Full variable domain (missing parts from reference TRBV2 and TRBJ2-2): EPEVTQTPSHQVTQMGQEVILRCVPISNHLYFYWYRQILGQKVEFLVSFYNNEISEKSEIFDDQFSVERPDGSNFTLKIRSTKLEDSAMYFCASRLAGVGTGELFFGEGSRLTVL.

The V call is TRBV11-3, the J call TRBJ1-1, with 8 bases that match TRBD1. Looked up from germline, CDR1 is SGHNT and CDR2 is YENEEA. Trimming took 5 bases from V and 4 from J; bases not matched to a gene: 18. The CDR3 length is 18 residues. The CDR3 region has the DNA TGTGCCAGCAGCCAATCTAGGACAGGGCCACGGGTTTTCACTGAAGCTTTCTTT. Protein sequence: CASSQSRTGPRVFTEAFF.

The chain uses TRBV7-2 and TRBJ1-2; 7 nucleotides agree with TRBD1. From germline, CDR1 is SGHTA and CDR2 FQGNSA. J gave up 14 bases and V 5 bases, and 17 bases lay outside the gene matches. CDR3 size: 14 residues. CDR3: CASSRYKDRPHRTF. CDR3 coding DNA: TGTGCCAGCAGCCGGTACAAGGACAGGCCTCATAGGACCTTC.

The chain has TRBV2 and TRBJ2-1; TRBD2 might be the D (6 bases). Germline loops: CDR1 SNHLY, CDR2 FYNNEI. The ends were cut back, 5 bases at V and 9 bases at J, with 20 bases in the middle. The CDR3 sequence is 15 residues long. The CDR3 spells CASSRRAGPNSEQFF. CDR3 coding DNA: TGTGCCAGCAGTCGGAGGGCTGGGCCTAACAGTGAGCAGTTCTTC.

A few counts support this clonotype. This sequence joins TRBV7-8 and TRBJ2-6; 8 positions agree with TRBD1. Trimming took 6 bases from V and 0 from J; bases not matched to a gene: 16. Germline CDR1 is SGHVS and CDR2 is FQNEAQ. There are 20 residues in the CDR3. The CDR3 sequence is CASSLPTTGTGPSGANVLTF. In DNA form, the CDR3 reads TGTGCCAGCAGTTTACCTACTACTGGGACAGGCCCCTCTGGGGCCAACGTCCTGACTTTC.

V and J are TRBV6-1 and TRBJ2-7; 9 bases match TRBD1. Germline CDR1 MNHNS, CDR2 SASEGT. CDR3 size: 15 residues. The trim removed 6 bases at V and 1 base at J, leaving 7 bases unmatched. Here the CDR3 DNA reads TGTGCCAGCAGAACCGGGACAGGGTCTTCCTACGAGCAGTACTTC. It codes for CASRTGTGSSYEQYF.

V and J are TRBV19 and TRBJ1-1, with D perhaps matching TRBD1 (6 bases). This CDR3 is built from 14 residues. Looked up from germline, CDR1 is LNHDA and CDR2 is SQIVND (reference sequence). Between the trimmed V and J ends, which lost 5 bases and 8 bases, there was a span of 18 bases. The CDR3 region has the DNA TGTGCCAGTAGTTCGGATCCGGGACAAGTCGAAGCTTTCTTT. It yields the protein CASSSDPGQVEAFF.

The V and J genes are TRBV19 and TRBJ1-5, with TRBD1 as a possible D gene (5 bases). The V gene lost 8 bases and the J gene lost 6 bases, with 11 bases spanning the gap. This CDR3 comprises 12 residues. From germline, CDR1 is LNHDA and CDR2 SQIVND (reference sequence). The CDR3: CASEVGGQPQHF. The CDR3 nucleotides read TGTGCCAGTGAAGTCGGGGGTCAGCCCCAGCATTTT.

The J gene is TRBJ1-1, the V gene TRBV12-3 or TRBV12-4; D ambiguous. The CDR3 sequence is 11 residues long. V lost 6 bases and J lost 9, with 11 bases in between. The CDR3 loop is CASSLGLQAFF. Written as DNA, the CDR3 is TGTGCCAGCAGCCTGGGTCTACAAGCTTTCTTT.

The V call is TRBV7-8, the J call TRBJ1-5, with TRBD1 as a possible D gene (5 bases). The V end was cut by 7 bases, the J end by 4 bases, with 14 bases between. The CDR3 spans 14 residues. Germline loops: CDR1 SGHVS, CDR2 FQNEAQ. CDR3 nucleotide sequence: TGTGCCAGCACCTTGGGGGGTGGGAATCAGCCCCAGCATTTT. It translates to CASTLGGGNQPQHF.

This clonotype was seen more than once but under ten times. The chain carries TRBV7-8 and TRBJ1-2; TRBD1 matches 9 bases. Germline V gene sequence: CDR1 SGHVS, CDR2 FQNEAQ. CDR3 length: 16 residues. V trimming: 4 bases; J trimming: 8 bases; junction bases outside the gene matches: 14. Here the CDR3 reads CASSSPTGGLRGGYTF. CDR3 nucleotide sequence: TGTGCCAGCAGCTCCCCGACAGGGGGATTAAGGGGAGGCTACACCTTC.

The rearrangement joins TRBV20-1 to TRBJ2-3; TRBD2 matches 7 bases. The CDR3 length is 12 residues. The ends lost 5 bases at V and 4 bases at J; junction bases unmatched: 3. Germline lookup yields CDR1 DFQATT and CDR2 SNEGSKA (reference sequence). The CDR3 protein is CSALGGADTQYF. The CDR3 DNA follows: TGCAGTGCTTTGGGGGGGGCAGATACGCAGTATTTT.

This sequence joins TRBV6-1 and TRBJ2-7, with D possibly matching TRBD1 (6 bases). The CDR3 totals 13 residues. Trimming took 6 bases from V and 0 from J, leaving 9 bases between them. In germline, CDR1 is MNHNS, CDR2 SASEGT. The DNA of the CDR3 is TGTGCCAGCAGCGAACAGGGCTCCTACGAGCAGTACTTC. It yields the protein CASSEQGSYEQYF.

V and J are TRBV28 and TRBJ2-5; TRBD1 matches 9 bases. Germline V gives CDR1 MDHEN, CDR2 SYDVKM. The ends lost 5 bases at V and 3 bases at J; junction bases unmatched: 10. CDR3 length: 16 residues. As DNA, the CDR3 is TGTGCCAGCAGTAGTGTCGCCGGACAGGGGAAAGAGACCCAGTACTTC. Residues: CASSSVAGQGKETQYF.

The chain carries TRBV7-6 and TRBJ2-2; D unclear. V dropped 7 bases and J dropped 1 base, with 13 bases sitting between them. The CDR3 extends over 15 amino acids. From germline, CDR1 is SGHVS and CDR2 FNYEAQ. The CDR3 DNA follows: TGTGCCAGCACCCTCCGACTTGGGAACACCGGGGAGCTGTTTTTT. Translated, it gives CASTLRLGNTGELFF.

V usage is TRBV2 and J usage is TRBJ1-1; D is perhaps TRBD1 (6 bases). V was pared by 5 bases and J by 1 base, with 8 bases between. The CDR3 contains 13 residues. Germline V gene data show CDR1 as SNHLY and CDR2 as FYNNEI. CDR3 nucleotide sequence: TGTGCCAGCAGTATACAGGGGAACACTGAAGCTTTCTTT. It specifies CASSIQGNTEAFF.

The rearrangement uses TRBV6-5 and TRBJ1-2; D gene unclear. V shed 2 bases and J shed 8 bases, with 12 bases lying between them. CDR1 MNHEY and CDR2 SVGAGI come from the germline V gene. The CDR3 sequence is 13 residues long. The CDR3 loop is CASSYAAVLGYTF. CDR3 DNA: TGTGCCAGCAGTTACGCAGCTGTCTTAGGCTACACCTTC.